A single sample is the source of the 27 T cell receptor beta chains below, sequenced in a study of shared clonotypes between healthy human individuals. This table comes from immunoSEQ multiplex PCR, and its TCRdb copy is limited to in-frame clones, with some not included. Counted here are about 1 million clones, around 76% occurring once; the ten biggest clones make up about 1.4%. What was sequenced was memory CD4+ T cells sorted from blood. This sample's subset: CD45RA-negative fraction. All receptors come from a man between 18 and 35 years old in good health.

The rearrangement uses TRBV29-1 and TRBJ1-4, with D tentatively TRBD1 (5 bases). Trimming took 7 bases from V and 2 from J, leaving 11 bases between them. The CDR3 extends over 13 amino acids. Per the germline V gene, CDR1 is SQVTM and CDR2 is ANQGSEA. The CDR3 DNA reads TGCAGCGCTGCGGGGGAGACTAATGAAAAACTGTTTTTT. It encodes CSAAGETNEKLFF.

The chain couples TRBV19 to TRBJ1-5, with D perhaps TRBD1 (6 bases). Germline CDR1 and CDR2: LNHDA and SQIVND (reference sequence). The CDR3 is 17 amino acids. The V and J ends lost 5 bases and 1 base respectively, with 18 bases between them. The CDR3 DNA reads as TGTGCCAGTAGTGTACAGGGAGCCCCCCTCAGCAATCAGCCCCAGCATTTT. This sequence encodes CASSVQGAPLSNQPQHF.

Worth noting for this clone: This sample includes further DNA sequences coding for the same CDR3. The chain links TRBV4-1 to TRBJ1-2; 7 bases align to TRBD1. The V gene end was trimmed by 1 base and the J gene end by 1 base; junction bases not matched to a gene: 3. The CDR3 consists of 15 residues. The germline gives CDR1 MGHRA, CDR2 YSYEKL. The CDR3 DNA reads TGCGCCAGCAGCCAAGGACAGGGCTTTAACTATGGCTACACCTTC. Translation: CASSQGQGFNYGYTF.

DNA for the CDR3: TGTGCCAGCAGCTTGGGGGGCCCCGCGATCTATCAGCCCCAGCATTTT. As protein: CASSLGGPAIYQPQHF. The rearrangement joins TRBV7-2 to TRBJ1-5, with TRBD1 as a possible D gene (6 bases). V was pared by 3 bases and J by 5 bases, with 17 bases between. CDR1 and CDR2 from the germline V gene are SGHTA and FQGNSA. The CDR3 length is 16 residues.

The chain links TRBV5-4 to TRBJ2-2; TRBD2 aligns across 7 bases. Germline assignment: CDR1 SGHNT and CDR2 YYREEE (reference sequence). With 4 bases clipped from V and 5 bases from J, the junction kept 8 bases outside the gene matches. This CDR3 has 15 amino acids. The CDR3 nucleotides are TGTGCCAGCAGCCGGGGGGAGTCAGTGACCGGGGAGCTGTTTTTT. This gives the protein CASSRGESVTGELFF.

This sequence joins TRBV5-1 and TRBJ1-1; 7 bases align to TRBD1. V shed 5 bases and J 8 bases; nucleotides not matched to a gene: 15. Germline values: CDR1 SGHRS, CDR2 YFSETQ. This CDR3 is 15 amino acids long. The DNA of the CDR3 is TGCGCCAGCAGTCAGGACAGGAAGGGGGTCTCGGAAGCTTTCTTT. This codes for CASSQDRKGVSEAFF.

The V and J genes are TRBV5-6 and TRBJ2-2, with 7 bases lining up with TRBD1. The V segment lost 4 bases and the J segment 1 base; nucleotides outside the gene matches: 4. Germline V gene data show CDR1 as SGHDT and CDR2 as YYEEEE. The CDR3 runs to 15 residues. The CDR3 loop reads CASSKGQLNTGELFF. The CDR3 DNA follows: TGTGCCAGCAGCAAGGGACAGCTGAACACCGGGGAGCTGTTTTTT.

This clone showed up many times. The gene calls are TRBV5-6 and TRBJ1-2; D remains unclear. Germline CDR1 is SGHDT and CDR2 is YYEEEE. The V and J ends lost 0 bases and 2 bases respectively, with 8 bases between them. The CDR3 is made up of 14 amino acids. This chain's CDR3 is CASSLDQNNYGYTF. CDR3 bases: TGTGCCAGCAGCTTGGACCAGAACAACTATGGCTACACCTTC.

In nucleotides, the CDR3 is TGTGCCAGCAGCTTTTGGGACAGGAGCTCCTACGAGCAGTACTTC. Translating gives CASSFWDRSSYEQYF. The chain joins TRBV5-6 to TRBJ2-7; 8 bases match TRBD1. Germline assignment: CDR1 SGHDT and CDR2 YYEEEE. Unmatched junction bases numbered 4, after V lost 2 bases and J lost 0 bases. This CDR3 region has 15 residues.

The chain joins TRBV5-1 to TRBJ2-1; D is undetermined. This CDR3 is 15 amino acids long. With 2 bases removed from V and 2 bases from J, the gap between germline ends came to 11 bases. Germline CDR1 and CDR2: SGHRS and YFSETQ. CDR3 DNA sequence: TGCGCCAGCAGCTTTAACGCAGGTCCCTACAATGAGCAGTTCTTC. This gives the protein CASSFNAGPYNEQFF.

The chain's CDR3 is CASSLTLRGEQYF. The CDR3 nucleotides are TGTGCCAGCTCACTAACCCTCAGGGGCGAGCAGTACTTC. The chain has TRBV18 and TRBJ2-7, with D perhaps TRBD1 (6 bases). The CDR3 sequence is 13 residues long. V lost 4 bases, J lost 6 bases, and 13 bases lay in between. CDR1 is KGHSH, CDR2 LQKENI, per germline. Combining the CDR3 with reference TRBV18 and TRBJ2-7 gives the whole variable domain NAGVMQNPRHLVRRRGQEARLRCSPMKGHSHVYWYRQLPEEGLKFMVYLQKENIIDESGMPKERFSAEFPKEGPSILRIQQVVRGDSAAYFCASSLTLRGEQYFGPGTRLTVT.

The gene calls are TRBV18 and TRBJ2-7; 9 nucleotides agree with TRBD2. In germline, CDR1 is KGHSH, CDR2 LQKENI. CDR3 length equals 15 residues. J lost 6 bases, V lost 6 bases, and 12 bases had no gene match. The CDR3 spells CASSPASLAGFEQYF. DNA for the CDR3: TGTGCCAGCTCCCCCGCTTCACTAGCGGGTTTCGAGCAGTACTTC.

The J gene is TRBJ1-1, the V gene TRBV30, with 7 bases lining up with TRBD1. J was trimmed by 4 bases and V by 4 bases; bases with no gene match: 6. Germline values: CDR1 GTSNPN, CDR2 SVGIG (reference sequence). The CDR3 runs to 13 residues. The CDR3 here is CAWTADRATEAFF. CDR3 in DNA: TGTGCCTGGACCGCCGACAGGGCCACTGAAGCTTTCTTT.

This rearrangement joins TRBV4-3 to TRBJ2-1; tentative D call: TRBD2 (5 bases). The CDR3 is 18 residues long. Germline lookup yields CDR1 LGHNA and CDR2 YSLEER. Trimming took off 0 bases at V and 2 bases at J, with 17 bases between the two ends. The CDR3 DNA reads TGCGCCAGCAGCCAAGAAGCCCTGCGGGCCGCGCCCTACAATGAGCAGTTCTTC. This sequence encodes CASSQEALRAAPYNEQFF.

CDR3 sequence: CASSQVAGVGDTQYF. CDR3 in DNA: TGCGCCAGCAGCCAAGTTGCGGGAGTAGGAGATACGCAGTATTTT. This chain links TRBV4-1 with TRBJ2-3; 7 bases are a match to TRBD2. The CDR3 extends over 15 amino acids. The V and J ends lost 1 base and 5 bases, in that order; junction bases with no gene match: 6. Germline V gene data show CDR1 as MGHRA and CDR2 as YSYEKL.

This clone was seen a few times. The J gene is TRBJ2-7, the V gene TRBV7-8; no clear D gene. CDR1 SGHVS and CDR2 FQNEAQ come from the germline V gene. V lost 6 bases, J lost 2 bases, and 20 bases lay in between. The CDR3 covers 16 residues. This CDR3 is CASSSPHPNGAYEQYF. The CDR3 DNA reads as TGTGCCAGCAGTTCACCCCACCCGAACGGCGCCTACGAGCAGTACTTC.

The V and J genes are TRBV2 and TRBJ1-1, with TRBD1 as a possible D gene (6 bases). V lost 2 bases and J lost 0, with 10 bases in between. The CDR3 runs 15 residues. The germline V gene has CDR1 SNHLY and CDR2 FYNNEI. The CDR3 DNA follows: TGTGCCAGCAGTGAACCCAGGGGCCTGAACACTGAAGCTTTCTTT. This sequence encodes CASSEPRGLNTEAFF.

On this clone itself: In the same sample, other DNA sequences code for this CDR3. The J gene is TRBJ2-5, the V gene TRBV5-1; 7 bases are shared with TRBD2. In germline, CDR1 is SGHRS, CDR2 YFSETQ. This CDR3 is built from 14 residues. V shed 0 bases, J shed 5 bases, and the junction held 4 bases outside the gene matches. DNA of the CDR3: TGCGCCAGCAGCTTGGGGACTAGTTTGGAGACCCAGTACTTC. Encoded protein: CASSLGTSLETQYF.

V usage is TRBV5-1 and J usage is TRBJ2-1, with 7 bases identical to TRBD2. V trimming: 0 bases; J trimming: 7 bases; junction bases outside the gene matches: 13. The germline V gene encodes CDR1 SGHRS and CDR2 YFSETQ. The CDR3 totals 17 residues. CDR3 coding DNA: TGCGCCAGCAGCTTGGCCAGGCTAGCGGACCCCGGGAATGAGCAGTTCTTC. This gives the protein CASSLARLADPGNEQFF.

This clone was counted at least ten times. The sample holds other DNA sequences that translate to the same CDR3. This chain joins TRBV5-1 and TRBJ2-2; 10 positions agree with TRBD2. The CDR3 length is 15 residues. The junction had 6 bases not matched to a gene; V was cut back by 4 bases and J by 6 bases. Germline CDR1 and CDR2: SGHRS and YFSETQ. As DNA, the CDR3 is TGCGCCAGCAGCGGGCTAGCGGGAGAAGCCGGGGAGCTGTTTTTT. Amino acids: CASSGLAGEAGELFF.

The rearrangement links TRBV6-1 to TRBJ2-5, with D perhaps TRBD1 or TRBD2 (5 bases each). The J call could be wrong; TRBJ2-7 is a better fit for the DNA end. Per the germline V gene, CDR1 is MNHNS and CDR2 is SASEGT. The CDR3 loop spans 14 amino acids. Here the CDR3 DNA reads TGTGCCAGCACTGGGGCGGGCAGGACCTACGAGCAGTACTTC. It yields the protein CASTGAGRTYEQYF.

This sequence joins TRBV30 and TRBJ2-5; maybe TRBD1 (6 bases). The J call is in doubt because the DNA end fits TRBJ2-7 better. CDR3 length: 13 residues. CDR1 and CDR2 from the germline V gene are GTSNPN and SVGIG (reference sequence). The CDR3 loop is CAWSGVVGGEQYF. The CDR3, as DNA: TGTGCCTGGAGTGGGGTGGTAGGGGGCGAGCAGTACTTC.

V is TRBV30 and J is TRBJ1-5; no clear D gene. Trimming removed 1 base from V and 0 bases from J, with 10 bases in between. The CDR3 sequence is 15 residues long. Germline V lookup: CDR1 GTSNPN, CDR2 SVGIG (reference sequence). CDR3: CAWSASVYSNQPQHF. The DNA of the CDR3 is TGTGCCTGGAGTGCGTCAGTATATAGCAATCAGCCCCAGCATTTT.

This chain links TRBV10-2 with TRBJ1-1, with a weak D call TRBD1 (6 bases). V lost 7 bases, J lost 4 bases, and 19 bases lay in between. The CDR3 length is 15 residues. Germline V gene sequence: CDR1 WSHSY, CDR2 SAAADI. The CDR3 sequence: CASTSQGGSGTEAFF. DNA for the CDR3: TGCGCCAGCACCTCACAGGGAGGGTCGGGCACTGAAGCTTTCTTT.

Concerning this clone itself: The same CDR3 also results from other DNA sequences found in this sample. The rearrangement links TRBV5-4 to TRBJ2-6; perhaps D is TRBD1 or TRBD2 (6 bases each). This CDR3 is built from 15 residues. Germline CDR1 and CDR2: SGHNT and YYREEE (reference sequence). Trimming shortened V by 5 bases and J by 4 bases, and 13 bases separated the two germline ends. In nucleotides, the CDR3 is TGTGCCAGCAGTCCACAGGGAGGCGGGGCCAACGTCCTGACTTTC. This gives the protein CASSPQGGGANVLTF.

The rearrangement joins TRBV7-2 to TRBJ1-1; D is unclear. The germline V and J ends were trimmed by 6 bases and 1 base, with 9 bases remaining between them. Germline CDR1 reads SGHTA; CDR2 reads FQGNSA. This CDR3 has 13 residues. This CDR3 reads CASSLQKNTEAFF. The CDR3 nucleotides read TGTGCCAGCAGTTTACAGAAGAACACTGAAGCTTTCTTT.

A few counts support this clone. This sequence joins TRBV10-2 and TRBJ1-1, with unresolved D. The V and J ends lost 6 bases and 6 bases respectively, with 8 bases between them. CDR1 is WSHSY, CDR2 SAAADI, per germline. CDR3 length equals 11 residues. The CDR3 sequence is CASRMGSEAFF. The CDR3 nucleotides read TGCGCCAGCAGGATGGGCTCTGAAGCTTTCTTT.